The subject of this entry is one T cell receptor (beta chain). The same CDR3 also results from other DNA sequences found in this sample. This sample is drawn from a study of cytomegalovirus exposure and HLA in healthy donors. Repertoires were generated with immunoSEQ multiplex PCR, while TCRdb's copy carries only in-frame clones and drops some. The data show about 250,000 clones, with around nine tenths seen just once and about 2.8% held by the top ten. Germline V gives CDR1 MDHEN, CDR2 SYDVKM. The CDR3 length is 15 residues. Trimming took 3 bases from V and 0 from J, leaving 9 bases between them. The origin of this receptor is a man in his late teens or twenties in good health and CMV-seronegative. The chain carries TRBV28 and TRBJ1-5, with D maybe TRBD1 (5 bases). Sequencing was carried out using PBMCs. CDR3 nucleotides: TGTGCCAGCAGTTTGGACCAGGGTAGCAATCAGCCCCAGCATTTT. It specifies CASSLDQGSNQPQHF.